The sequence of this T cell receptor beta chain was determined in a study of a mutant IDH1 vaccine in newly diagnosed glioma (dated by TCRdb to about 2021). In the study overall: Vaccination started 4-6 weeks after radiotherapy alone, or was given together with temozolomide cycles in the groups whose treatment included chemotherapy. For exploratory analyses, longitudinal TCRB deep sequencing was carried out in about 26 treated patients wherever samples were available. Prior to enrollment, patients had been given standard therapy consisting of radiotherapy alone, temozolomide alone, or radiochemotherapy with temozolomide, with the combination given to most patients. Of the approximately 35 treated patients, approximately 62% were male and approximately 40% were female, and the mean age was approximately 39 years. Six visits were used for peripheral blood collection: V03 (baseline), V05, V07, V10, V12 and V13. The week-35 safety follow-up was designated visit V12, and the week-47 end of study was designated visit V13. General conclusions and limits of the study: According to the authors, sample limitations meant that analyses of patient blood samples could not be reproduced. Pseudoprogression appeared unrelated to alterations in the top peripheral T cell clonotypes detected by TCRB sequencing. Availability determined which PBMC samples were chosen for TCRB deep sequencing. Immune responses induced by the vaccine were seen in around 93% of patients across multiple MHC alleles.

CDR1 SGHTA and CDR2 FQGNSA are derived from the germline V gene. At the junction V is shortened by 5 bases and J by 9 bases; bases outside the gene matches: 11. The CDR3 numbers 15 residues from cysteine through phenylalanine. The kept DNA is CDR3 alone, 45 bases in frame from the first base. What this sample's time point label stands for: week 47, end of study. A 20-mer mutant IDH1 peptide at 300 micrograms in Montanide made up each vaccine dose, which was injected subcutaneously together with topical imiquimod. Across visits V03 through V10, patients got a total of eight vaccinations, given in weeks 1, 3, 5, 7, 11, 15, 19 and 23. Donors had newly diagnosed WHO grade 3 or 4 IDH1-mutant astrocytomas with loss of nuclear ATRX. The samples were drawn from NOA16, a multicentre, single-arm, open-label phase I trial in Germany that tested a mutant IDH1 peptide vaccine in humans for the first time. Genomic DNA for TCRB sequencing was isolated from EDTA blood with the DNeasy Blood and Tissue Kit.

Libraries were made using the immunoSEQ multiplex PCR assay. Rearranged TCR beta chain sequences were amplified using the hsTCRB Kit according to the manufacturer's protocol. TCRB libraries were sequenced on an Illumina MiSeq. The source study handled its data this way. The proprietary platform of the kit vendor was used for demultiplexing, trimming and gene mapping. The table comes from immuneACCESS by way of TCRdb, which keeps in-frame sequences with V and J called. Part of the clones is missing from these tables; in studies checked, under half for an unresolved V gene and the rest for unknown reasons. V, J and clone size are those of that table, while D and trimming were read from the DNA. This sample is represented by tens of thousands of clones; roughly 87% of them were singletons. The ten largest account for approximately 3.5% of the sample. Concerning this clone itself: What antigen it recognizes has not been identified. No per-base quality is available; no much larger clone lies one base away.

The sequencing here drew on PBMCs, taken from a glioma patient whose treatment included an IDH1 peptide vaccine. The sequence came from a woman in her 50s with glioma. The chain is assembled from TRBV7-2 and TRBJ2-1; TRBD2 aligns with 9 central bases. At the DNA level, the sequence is TGTGCCAGCAGCCCCCTGGAGCGGGGGGTGGGTGAGCAGTTCTTC. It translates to CASSPLERGVGEQFF.